This TCR beta chain was sequenced for a study of beta chain features in type 1 diabetes. Study-wide results and limits: When cDNA is sequenced, cells with high TCR expression could be over-represented.

The CDR3 extends over 19 amino acids. CDR1 is SGHTA and CDR2 is FQGNSA in the germline V gene. V dropped 5 bases and J dropped 2; count of bases not matched to a gene: 16. The authors reverse transcribed all of the isolated RNA, so sequencing captured expressed TCRB transcripts. Clones were sequenced by immunoSEQ multiplex PCR, and TCRdb holds only the in-frame ones, with some missing. This sample yields roughly 400,000 clones, of which less than 15% are seen a single time; about 0.02% belongs to the top ten. On this clone itself: Its antigen is unknown.

The V call is TRBV7-2, the J call TRBJ2-7; 12 bases agree with TRBD2. The receptor's source is a woman between 18 and 29 years old in good health. The sequencing input was naive CD4+ T cells from blood. The chain's CDR3 is CASSPLIRGLAGGPYEQYF. The DNA of the CDR3 is TGTGCCAGCAGCCCTTTAATTCGTGGGCTAGCGGGAGGGCCCTACGAGCAGTACTTC.